The rows below give T cell receptor beta chains drawn from one sample of a study of shared clonotypes between healthy human individuals. Method: immunoSEQ multiplex PCR; TCRdb's copy keeps in-frame clones and lacks some. The data contain over a million clones, around 95% of them singletons. Sequenced material: naive CD4+ T cells sorted from blood. The origin of the receptors is a man aged 25 to 40 in good health. Each CDR3 is given with its conserved first and last residue. The order of the fields is clone size, D gene, V gene, J gene, CDR3 protein, CDR3 DNA. The D gene is left open where the match is weak. Clone size is given for some rows only: seen once, a few or many times, or a class if the clone is expanded.

size: NA
D: TRBD2
V: TRBV28
J: TRBJ2-3
CDR3: CASSSELAGFSTDTQYF
DNA: TGTGCCAGCAGTTCCGAGTTAGCGGGGTTTAGCACAGATACGCAGTATTTT

size: NA
D: NA
V: TRBV2
J: TRBJ2-2
CDR3: CASSVQGTGELFF
DNA: TGTGCCAGCAGTGTCCAGGGCACCGGGGAGCTGTTTTTT

size: once
D: TRBD1
V: TRBV5-1
J: TRBJ1-5
CDR3: CASSLGAGGPNQPQHF
DNA: TGCGCCAGCAGCTTGGGGGCAGGGGGCCCCAATCAGCCCCAGCATTTT

size: NA
D: NA
V: TRBV5-1
J: TRBJ2-1
CDR3: CASGDTAPNEQFF
DNA: TGCGCCAGCGGGGACACAGCCCCCAATGAGCAGTTCTTC

size: NA
D: NA
V: TRBV18
J: TRBJ2-1
CDR3: CASSPTVTSYNEQFF
DNA: TGTGCCAGCTCACCCACCGTAACCTCCTACAATGAGCAGTTCTTC

size: NA
D: TRBD2
V: TRBV9
J: TRBJ2-1
CDR3: CASSGPVSGNYNEQFF
DNA: TGTGCCAGCAGCGGCCCGGTTAGCGGGAACTACAATGAGCAGTTCTTC

size: NA
D: TRBD1
V: TRBV5-1
J: TRBJ1-5
CDR3: CASSTGTGKSNQPQHF
DNA: TGCGCCAGCAGCACCGGGACAGGGAAAAGCAATCAGCCCCAGCATTTT

size: NA
D: NA
V: TRBV7-9
J: TRBJ1-5
CDR3: CASSETGPQPQHF
DNA: TGTGCCAGCAGCGAAACAGGGCCTCAGCCCCAGCATTTT

size: NA
D: NA
V: TRBV5-4
J: TRBJ2-3
CDR3: CASSLAGATDTQYF
DNA: TGTGCCAGCAGCTTGGCGGGAGCGACAGATACGCAGTATTTT

size: NA
D: NA
V: TRBV9
J: TRBJ2-5
CDR3: CASSVGSGFSEETQYF
DNA: TGTGCCAGCAGCGTAGGGTCCGGGTTTTCGGAAGAGACCCAGTACTTC

size: NA
D: NA
V: TRBV18
J: TRBJ2-5
CDR3: CASSRDQETQYF
DNA: TGTGCCAGCTCACGGGACCAAGAGACCCAGTACTTC

size: NA
D: NA
V: TRBV5-1
J: TRBJ2-6
CDR3: CASSLAWGIDSGANVLTF
DNA: TGCGCCAGCAGCTTGGCCTGGGGAATAGATTCTGGGGCCAACGTCCTGACTTTC

size: NA
D: NA
V: TRBV6-1
J: TRBJ2-7
CDR3: CASSEKSYEQYF
DNA: TGTGCCAGCAGTGAAAAATCCTACGAGCAGTACTTC

size: once
D: NA
V: TRBV9
J: TRBJ2-1
CDR3: CASSVAGQRDNEQFF
DNA: TGTGCCAGCAGCGTAGCCGGACAACGCGACAATGAGCAGTTCTTC

size: NA
D: TRBD2
V: TRBV9
J: TRBJ2-1
CDR3: CASSVGLALQDEQFF
DNA: TGTGCCAGCAGCGTGGGACTAGCCCTCCAGGATGAGCAGTTCTTC

size: NA
D: NA
V: TRBV5-6
J: TRBJ1-2
CDR3: CASSLGQTYGYTF
DNA: TGTGCCAGCAGCTTGGGACAGACCTATGGCTACACCTTC

size: NA
D: TRBD1
V: TRBV5-5
J: TRBJ2-7
CDR3: CASSFTGGSYEQYF
DNA: TGTGCCAGCAGCTTTACAGGGGGTTCTTACGAGCAGTACTTC

size: once
D: TRBD1
V: TRBV11-2
J: TRBJ2-7
CDR3: CASSRSPGGKTLYEQYF
DNA: TGTGCCAGCAGCAGATCACCAGGGGGTAAGACCCTCTACGAGCAGTACTTC

size: NA
D: NA
V: TRBV19
J: TRBJ1-5
CDR3: CASFEQGGNQPQHF
DNA: TGTGCCAGTTTCGAACAGGGTGGCAATCAGCCCCAGCATTTT

size: once
D: NA
V: TRBV11-3
J: TRBJ2-2
CDR3: CASSRGQVNTGELFF
DNA: TGTGCCAGCAGCCGCGGACAAGTAAACACCGGGGAGCTGTTTTTT

size: NA
D: NA
V: TRBV7-9
J: TRBJ2-6
CDR3: CASSLEIITKSGANVLTF
DNA: TGTGCCAGCAGCTTAGAAATCATCACGAAATCCGGGGCCAACGTCCTGACTTTC

size: NA
D: NA
V: TRBV15
J: TRBJ2-1
CDR3: CATSRDSTFYNEQFF
DNA: TGTGCCACCAGCAGAGATAGCACTTTTTACAATGAGCAGTTCTTC

size: NA
D: NA
V: TRBV29-1
J: TRBJ2-7
CDR3: CSIKFSYEQYF
DNA: TGCAGCATTAAATTCTCCTACGAGCAGTACTTC

size: NA
D: NA
V: TRBV11-3
J: TRBJ2-7
CDR3: CASSLGVSSYEQYF
DNA: TGTGCCAGCAGCTTAGGCGTTAGCTCCTACGAGCAGTACTTC

size: NA
D: TRBD2
V: TRBV9
J: TRBJ2-1
CDR3: CASSVYGGRAGSSYNEQFF
DNA: TGTGCCAGCAGCGTATACGGCGGGAGGGCCGGGAGCTCCTACAATGAGCAGTTCTTC

size: NA
D: TRBD2
V: TRBV7-3
J: TRBJ2-1
CDR3: CASSLSRTSSYNEQFF
DNA: TGTGCCAGCAGCTTATCGAGGACTAGTTCCTACAATGAGCAGTTCTTC

size: NA
D: NA
V: TRBV6-4
J: TRBJ1-4
CDR3: CASSEGGSGLFF
DNA: TGTGCCAGCAGTGAAGGAGGGTCAGGACTGTTTTTT

size: NA
D: NA
V: TRBV15
J: TRBJ2-3
CDR3: CATSRTGRAPDTQYF
DNA: TGTGCCACCAGCCGCACGGGTCGGGCGCCAGATACGCAGTATTTT

size: NA
D: TRBD1
V: TRBV15
J: TRBJ1-2
CDR3: CATSSLTGTDNYGYTF
DNA: TGTGCCACCAGCAGCCTAACCGGGACAGACAACTATGGCTACACCTTC

size: NA
D: TRBD1
V: TRBV7-9
J: TRBJ2-7
CDR3: CASSVTGGAYEQYF
DNA: TGTGCCAGCAGCGTTACAGGGGGTGCCTACGAGCAGTACTTC